This T cell receptor beta chain derives from a study of somatic mutations in cytotoxic T cells in rheumatoid arthritis. Looking at the study overall: Flow sorting at nearly 100% purity was applied to some V beta antibody-stained T-cell populations, which included V beta1+ cells sequenced for TCRB.

Details on this clone: What it recognizes is unknown.

Profiled with immunoSEQ multiplex PCR; TCRdb holds only in-frame clones, not every one. In the table there are fewer than 25,000 clones, about four fifths of which are singletons. General observations from the study: Nobody knew which antigens the expanded CD8+ clones targeted.

The origin of this receptor is a woman in her 50s in good health. The source material was CD8+ T cells sorted from blood.

The CDR3 region is CASSPGLAAPIDEQFF. CDR3 DNA sequence: TGTGCCAGCTCACCAGGGCTAGCGGCTCCGATAGATGAGCAGTTCTTC. This rearrangement joins TRBV18 to TRBJ2-1; 7 bases fit TRBD2. V was pared by 2 bases and J by 8 bases, with 12 bases of the junction left unmatched. The CDR3 length is 16 residues. CDR1 is KGHSH and CDR2 is LQKENI in the germline V gene.